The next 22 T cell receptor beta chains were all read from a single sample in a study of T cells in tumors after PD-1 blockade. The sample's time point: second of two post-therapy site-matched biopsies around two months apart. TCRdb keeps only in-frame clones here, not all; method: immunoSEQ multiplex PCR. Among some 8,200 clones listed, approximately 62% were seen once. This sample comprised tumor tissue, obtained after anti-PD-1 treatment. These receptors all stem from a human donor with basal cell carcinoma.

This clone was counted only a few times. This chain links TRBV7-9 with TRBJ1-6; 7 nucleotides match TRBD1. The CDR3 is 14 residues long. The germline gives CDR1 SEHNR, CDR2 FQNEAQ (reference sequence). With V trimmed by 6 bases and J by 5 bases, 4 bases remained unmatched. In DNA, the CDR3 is TGTGCCAGCAGTACCGGGACAGATAATTCACCCCTCCACTTT. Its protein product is CASSTGTDNSPLHF.

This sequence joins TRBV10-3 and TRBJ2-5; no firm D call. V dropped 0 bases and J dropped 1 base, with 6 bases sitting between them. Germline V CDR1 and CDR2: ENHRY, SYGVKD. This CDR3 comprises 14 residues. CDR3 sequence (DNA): TGTGCCATCAGTGAGTCAACTTCCCAAGAGACCCAGTACTTC. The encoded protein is CAISESTSQETQYF.

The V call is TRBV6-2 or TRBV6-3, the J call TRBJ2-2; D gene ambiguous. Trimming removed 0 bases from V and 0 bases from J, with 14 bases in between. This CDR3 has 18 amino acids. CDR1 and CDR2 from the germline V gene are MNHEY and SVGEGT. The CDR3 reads CASSYSKYRQTNTGELFF. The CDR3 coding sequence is TGTGCCAGCAGTTACTCGAAATACCGGCAGACGAACACCGGGGAGCTGTTTTTT.

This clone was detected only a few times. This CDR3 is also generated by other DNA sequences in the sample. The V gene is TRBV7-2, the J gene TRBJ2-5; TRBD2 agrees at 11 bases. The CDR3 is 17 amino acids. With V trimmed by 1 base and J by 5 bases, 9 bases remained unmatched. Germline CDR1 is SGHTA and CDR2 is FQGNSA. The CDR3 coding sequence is TGTGCCAGCAGCTTAGTGGGTAGCGGGGGGGCTGGGGAGACCCAGTACTTC. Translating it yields CASSLVGSGGAGETQYF. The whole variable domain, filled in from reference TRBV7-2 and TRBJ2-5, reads GAGVSQSPSNKVTEKGKDVELRCDPISGHTALYWYRQSLGQGLEFLIYFQGNSAPDKSGLPSDRFSAERTGGSVSTLTIQRTQQEDSAVYLCASSLVGSGGAGETQYFGPGTRLLVL.

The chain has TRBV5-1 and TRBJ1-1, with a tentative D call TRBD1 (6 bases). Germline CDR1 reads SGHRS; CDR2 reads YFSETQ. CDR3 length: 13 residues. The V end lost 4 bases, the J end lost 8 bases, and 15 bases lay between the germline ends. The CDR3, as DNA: TGCGCCAGCAGCCCCACCCCGGGACAAGAAGCTTTCTTT. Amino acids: CASSPTPGQEAFF.

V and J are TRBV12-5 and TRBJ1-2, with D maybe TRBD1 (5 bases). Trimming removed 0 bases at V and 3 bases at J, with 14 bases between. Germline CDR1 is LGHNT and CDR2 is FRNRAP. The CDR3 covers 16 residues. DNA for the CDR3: TGTGCTAGTGGTTTGGTCGCGTCCCAGGGCCACTATGGCTACACCTTC. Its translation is CASGLVASQGHYGYTF.

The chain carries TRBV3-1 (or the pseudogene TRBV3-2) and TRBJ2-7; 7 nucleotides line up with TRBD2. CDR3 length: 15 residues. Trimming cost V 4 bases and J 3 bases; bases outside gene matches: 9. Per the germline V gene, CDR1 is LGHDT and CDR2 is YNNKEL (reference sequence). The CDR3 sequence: CASSLGSAGIYEQYF. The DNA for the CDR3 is TGTGCCAGCAGCCTGGGTTCAGCGGGGATCTACGAGCAGTACTTC.

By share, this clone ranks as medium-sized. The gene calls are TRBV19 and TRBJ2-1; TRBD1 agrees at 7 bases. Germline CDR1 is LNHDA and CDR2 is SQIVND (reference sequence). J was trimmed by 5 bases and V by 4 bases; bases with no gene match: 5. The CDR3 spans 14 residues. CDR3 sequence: CASSTITGDNEQFF. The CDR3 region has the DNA TGTGCCAGTAGTACTATTACAGGGGACAATGAGCAGTTCTTC.

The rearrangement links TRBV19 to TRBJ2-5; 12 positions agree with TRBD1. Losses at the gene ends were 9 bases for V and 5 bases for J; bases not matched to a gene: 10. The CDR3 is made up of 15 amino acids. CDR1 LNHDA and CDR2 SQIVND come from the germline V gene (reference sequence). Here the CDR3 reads CASRVGQGAPETQYF. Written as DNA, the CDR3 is TGTGCCAGCCGGGTGGGACAGGGGGCCCCGGAGACCCAGTACTTC.

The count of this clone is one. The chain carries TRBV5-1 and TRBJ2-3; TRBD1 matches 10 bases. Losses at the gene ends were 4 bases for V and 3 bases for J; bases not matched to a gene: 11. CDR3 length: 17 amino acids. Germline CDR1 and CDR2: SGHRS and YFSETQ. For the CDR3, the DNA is TGCGCCAGCAGCCGAGGACAGGGGGGGTATACGACAGATACGCAGTATTTT. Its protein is CASSRGQGGYTTDTQYF.

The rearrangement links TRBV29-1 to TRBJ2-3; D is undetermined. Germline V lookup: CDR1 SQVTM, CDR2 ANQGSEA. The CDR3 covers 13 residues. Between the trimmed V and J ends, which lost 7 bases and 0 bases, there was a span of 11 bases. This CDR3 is CSDSGASTDTQYF. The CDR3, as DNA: TGCAGCGACTCCGGAGCTAGCACAGATACGCAGTATTTT.

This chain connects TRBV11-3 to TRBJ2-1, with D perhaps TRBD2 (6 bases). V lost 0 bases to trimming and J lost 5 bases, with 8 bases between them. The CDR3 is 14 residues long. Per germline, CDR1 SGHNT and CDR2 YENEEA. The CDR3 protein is CASSLDGGNNEQFF. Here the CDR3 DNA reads TGTGCCAGCAGCTTAGATGGGGGGAACAATGAGCAGTTCTTC.

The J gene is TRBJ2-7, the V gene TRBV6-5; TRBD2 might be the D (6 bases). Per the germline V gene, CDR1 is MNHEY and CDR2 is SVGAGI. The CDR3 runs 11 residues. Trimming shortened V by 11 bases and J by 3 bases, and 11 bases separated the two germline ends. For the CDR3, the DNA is TGTGCCGGAGGGGTTAGCTACGAGCAGTACTTC. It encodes CAGGVSYEQYF.

The CDR3 here is CASSGWGRHSYNEQFF. In DNA form, the CDR3 reads TGTGCCAGCAGTGGCTGGGGACGCCACTCCTACAATGAGCAGTTCTTC. The chain joins TRBV6-1 to TRBJ2-1; D tentatively fits TRBD1 or TRBD2 (5 bases each). The germline gives CDR1 MNHNS, CDR2 SASEGT. V gave up 4 bases and J gave up 0 bases, with 13 bases separating them. This CDR3 is built from 16 residues.

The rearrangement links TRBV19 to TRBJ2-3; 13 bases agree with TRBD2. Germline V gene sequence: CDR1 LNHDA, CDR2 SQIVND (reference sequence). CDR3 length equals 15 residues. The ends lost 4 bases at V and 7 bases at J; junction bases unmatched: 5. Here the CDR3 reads CASSTGLAGENTQYF. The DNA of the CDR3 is TGTGCCAGTAGTACTGGACTAGCGGGGGAAAATACGCAGTATTTT. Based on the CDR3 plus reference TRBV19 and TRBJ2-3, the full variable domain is DGGITQSPKYLFRKEGQNVTLSCEQNLNHDAMYWYRQDPGQGLRLIYYSQIVNDFQKGDIAEGYSVSREKKESFPLTVTSAQKNPTAFYLCASSTGLAGENTQYFGPGTRLTVL.

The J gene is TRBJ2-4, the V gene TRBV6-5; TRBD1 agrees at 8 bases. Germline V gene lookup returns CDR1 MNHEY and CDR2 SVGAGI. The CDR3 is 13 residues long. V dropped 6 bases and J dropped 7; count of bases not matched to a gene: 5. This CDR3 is CASSQRTGNIQYF. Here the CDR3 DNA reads TGTGCCAGCAGCCAGAGGACAGGGAACATTCAGTACTTC.

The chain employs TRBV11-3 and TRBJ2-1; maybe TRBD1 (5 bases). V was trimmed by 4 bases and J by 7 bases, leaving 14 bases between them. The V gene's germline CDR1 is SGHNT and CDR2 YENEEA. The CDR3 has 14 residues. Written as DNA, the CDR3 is TGTGCCAGCAGCTCTCCTCTCAACAGGAATGAGCAGTTCTTC. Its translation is CASSSPLNRNEQFF.

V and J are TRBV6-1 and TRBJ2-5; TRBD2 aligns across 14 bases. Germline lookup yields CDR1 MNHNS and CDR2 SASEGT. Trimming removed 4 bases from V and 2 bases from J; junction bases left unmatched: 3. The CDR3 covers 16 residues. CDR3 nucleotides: TGTGCCAGCAGTGTCGGGACTAGCGGGGGACAAGAGACCCAGTACTTC. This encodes CASSVGTSGGQETQYF.

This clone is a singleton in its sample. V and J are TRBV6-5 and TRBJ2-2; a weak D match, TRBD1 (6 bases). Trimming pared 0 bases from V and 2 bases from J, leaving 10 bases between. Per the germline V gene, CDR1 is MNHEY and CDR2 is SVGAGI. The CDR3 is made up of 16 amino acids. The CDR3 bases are TGTGCCAGCAGTTACTCGACAGGTGGTAACACCGGGGAGCTGTTTTTT. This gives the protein CASSYSTGGNTGELFF.

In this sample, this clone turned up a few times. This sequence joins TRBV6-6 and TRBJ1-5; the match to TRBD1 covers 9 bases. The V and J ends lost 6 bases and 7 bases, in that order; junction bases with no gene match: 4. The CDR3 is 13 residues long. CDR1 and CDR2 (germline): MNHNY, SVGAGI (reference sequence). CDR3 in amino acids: CASRETGGQPQHF. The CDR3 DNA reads TGTGCCAGCAGAGAGACAGGGGGACAGCCCCAGCATTTT.

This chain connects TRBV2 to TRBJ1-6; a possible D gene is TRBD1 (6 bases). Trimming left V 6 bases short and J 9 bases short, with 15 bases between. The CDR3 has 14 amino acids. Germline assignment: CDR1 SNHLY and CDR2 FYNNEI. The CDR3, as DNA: TGTGCCAGCAGAGAACAGGGTGCAATTTCACCCCTCCACTTT. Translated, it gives CASREQGAISPLHF.

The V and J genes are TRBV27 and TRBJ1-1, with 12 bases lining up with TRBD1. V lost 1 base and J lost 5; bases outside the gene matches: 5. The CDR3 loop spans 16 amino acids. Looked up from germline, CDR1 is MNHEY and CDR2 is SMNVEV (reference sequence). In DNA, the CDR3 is TGTGCCAGCAGTTTATGGGACAGGGGGCGGCAAACTGAAGCTTTCTTT. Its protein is CASSLWDRGRQTEAFF.